Below, 3 T cell receptor beta chains from the same sample are listed, as sequenced in a study of T cells in Graves' hyperthyroidism and ophthalmopathy. It was RNA transcripts that yielded the amplified TCR beta CDR3 regions. The HTBI primer set was used in a first-round RT-PCR of the TCR CDR3. A single record per CDR3 protein comes from TCRdb applying MiXCR to the multiplex PCR reads. The sample carries more than 500,000 distinct CDR3 sequences, about 15% recorded once. The source material was blood. These TCRs come from a woman aged 40 to 50 with Graves' hyperthyroidism.

V usage is TRBV11-3 and J usage is TRBJ2-2, with TRBD2 matching 11 bases. This CDR3 comprises 16 residues. J was trimmed by 7 bases and V by 5 bases; bases with no gene match: 9. Per germline, CDR1 SGHNT and CDR2 YENEEA. CDR3 sequence: CASSPGTSGRGGELFF. CDR3 DNA: TGTGCCAGCAGCCCGGGGACTAGCGGCCGGGGCGGGGAGCTGTTTTTT.

This clonotype was seen repeatedly, ten times or more. V gene TRBV5-1 combines with J gene TRBJ2-7; 10 bases match TRBD2. Losses at the gene ends were 2 bases for V and 6 bases for J; bases not matched to a gene: 5. From germline, CDR1 is SGHRS and CDR2 YFSETQ. The CDR3 has 14 amino acids. The CDR3 loop is CASSFGPSGSEQYF. CDR3 DNA: TGCGCCAGCAGCTTTGGGCCTAGCGGGAGCGAGCAGTACTTC.

This clonotype was seen ten or more times. The chain has TRBV2 and TRBJ2-7; D is perhaps TRBD1 or TRBD2 (6 bases each). The CDR3 runs to 13 residues. Germline V gene lookup returns CDR1 SNHLY and CDR2 FYNNEI. Trimming cost V 6 bases and J 1 base, with 10 bases left between them. The CDR3 protein is CASRRDKSYEQYF. CDR3 coding DNA: TGTGCCAGCAGGCGGGACAAATCCTACGAGCAGTACTTC.